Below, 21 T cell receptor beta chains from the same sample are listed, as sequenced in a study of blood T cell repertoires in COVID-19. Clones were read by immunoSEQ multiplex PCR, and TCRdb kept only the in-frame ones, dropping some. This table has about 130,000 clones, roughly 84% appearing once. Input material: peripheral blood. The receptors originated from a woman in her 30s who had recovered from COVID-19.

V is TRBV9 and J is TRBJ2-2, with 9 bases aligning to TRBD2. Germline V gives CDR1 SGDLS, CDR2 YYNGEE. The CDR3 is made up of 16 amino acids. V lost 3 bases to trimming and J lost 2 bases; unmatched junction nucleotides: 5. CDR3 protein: CASSDQRGANTGELFF. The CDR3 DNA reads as TGTGCCAGCAGCGATCAGCGGGGGGCCAACACCGGGGAGCTGTTTTTT.

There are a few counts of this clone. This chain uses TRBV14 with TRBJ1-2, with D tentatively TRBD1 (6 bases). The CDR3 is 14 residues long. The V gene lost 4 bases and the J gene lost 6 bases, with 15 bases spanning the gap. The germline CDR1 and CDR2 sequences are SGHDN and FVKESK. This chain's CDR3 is CASSRQRGADGYTF. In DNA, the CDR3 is TGTGCCAGCAGCCGCCAACGGGGGGCAGATGGCTACACCTTC.

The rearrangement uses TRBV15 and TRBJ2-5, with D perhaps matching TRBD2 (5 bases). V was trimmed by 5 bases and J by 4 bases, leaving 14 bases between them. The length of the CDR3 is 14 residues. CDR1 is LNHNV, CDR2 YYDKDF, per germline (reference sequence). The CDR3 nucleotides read TGTGCCACCAGCGAGGGTGGGATCCTAGAGACCCAGTACTTC. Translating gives CATSEGGILETQYF.

The CDR3 protein is CASSSPGGSNEQFF. DNA for the CDR3: TGTGCCAGCAGTTCCCCGGGGGGGTCAAATGAGCAGTTCTTC. This chain joins TRBV6-5 and TRBJ2-1; 8 bases match TRBD2. From germline, CDR1 is MNHEY and CDR2 SVGAGI. V was clipped by 4 bases and J by 7 bases; unmatched bases: 6. The CDR3 is 14 amino acids.

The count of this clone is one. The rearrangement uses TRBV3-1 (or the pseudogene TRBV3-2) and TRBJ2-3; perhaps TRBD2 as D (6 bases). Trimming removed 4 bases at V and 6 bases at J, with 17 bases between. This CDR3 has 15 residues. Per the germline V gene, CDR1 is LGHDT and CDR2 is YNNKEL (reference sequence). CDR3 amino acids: CASSPVGGVGDTQYF. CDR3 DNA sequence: TGTGCCAGCAGCCCGGTTGGCGGGGTAGGTGATACGCAGTATTTT.

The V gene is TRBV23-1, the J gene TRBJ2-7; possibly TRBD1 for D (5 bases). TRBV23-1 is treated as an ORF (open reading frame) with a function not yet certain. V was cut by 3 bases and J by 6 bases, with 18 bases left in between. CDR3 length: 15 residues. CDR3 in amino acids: CASSQYAQGNGEQYF. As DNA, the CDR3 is TGCGCCAGCAGTCAGTATGCCCAGGGCAACGGCGAGCAGTACTTC.

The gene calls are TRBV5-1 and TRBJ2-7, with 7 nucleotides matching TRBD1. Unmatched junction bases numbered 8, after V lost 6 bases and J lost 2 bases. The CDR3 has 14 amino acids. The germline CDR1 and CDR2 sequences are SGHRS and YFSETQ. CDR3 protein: CASTRQGDTYEQYF. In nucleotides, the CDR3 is TGCGCCAGCACACGACAGGGCGATACCTACGAGCAGTACTTC.

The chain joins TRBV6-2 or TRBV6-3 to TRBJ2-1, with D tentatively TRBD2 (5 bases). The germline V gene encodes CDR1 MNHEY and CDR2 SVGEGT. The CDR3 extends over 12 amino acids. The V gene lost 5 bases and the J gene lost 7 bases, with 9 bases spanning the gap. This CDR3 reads CASSRTGNEQFF. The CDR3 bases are TGTGCCAGCAGTAGGACTGGGAATGAGCAGTTCTTC.

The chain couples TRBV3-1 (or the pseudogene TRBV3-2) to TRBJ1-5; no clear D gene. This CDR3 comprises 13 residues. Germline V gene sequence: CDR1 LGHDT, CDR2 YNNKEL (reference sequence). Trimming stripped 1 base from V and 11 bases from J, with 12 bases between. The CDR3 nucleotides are TGTGCCAGCAGCCAAGGCGGGGATTTGGCCCAGCATTTT. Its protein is CASSQGGDLAQHF.

This CDR3 reads CASSPGTGNSRGYTF. CDR3 coding DNA: TGCGCCAGCAGCCCCGGCACAGGGAACTCTAGGGGCTACACCTTC. J is TRBJ1-2 and V is TRBV5-1; tentatively, D is TRBD1 (6 bases). Germline CDR1 and CDR2: SGHRS and YFSETQ. This CDR3 is 15 amino acids long. Between the trimmed V and J ends, which lost 4 bases and 8 bases, there was a span of 21 bases.

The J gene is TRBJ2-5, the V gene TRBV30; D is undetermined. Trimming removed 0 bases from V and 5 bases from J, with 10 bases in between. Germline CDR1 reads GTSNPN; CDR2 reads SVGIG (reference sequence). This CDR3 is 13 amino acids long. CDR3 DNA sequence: TGTGCCTGGAGTGTTTGGCTCGGGGAGACCCAGTACTTC. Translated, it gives CAWSVWLGETQYF.

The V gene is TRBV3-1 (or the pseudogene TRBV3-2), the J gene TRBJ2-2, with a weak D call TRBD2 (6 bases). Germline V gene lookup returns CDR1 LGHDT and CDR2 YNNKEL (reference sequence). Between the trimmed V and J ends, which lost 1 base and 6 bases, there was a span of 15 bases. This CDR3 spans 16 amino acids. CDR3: CASSQAGTGGPGELFF. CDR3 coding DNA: TGTGCCAGCAGCCAAGCCGGCACAGGAGGGCCCGGGGAGCTGTTTTTT.

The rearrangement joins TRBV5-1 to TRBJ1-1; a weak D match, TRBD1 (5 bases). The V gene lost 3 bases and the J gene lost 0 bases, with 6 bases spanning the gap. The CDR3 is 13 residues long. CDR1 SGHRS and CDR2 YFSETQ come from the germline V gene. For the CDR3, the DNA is TGCGCCAGCAGCTGGGGCCTGAACACTGAAGCTTTCTTT. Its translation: CASSWGLNTEAFF.

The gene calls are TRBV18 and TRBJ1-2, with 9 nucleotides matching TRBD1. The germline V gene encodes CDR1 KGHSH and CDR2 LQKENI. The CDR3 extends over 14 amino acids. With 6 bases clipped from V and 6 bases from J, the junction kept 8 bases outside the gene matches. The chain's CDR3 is CASSTGGGSDGYTF. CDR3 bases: TGTGCCAGCTCGACAGGGGGAGGATCGGATGGCTACACCTTC.

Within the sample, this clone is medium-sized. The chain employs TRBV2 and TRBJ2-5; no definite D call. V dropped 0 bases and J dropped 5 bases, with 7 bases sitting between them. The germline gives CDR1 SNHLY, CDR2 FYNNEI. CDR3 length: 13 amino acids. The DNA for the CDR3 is TGTGCCAGCAGTGAAGCTGAGGATGAGACCCAGTACTTC. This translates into CASSEAEDETQYF.

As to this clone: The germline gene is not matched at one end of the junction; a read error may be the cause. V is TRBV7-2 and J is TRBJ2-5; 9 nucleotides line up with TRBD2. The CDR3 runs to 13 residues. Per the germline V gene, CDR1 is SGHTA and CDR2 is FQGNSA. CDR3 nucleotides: TGTGCCAGCAGCCTAGCGGGGCCCCGAAACCAGTACTTC. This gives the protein CASSLAGPRNQYF.

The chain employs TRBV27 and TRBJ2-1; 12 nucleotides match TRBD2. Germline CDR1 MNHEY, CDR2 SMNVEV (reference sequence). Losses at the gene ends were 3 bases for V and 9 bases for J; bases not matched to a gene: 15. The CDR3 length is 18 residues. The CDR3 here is CASSFLGTSGGIAGEQFF. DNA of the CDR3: TGTGCCAGCAGTTTCTTGGGTACTAGCGGGGGGATAGCCGGTGAGCAGTTCTTC.

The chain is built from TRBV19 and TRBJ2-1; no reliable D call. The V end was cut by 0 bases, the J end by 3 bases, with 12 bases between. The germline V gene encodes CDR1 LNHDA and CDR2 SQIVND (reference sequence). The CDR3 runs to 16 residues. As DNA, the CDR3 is TGTGCCAGTAGTATAGATAACTCGCGGAGCTACAATGAGCAGTTCTTC. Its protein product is CASSIDNSRSYNEQFF.

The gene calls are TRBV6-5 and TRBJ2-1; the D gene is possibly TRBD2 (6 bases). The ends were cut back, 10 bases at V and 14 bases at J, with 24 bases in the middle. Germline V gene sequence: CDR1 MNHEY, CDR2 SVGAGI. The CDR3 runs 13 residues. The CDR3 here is CATAALTGTAKFF. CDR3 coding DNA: TGTGCCACCGCGGCCCTCACCGGGACTGCAAAGTTCTTC.

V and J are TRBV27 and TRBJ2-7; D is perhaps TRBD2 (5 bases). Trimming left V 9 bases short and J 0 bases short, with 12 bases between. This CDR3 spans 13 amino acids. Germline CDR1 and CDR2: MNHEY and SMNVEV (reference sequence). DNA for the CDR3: TGTGCCAGTCTTAGCGCCTCCTCCTACGAGCAGTACTTC. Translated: CASLSASSYEQYF.

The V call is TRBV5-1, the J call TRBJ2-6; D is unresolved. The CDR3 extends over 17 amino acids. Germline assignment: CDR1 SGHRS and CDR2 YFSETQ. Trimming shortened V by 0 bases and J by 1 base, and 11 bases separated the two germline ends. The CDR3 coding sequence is TGCGCCAGCAGCTTGGACTTAGCAAGGTCTGGGGCCAACGTCCTGACTTTC. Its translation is CASSLDLARSGANVLTF.